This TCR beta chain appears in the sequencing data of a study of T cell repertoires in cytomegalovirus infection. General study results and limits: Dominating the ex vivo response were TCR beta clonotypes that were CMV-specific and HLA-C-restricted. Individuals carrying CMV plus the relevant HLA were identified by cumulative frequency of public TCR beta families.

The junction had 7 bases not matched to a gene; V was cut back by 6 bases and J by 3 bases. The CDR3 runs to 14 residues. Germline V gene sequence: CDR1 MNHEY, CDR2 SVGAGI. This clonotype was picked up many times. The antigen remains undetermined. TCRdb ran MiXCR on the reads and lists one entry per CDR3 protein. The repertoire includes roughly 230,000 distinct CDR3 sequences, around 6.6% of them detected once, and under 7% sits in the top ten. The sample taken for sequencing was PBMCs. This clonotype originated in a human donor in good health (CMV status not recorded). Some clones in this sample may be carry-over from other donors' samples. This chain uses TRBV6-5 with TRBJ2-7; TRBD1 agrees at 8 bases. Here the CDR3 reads CASSRGQGVYEQYF. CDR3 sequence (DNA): TGTGCCAGCAGCCGTGGACAGGGCGTCTACGAGCAGTACTTC.